This TCR beta chain was captured by sequencing in a study of somatic mutations in cytotoxic T cells in rheumatoid arthritis. This CDR3 region has 14 residues. Trimming cost V 4 bases and J 2 bases, with 12 bases left between them. The germline CDR1 and CDR2 sequences are MNHNS and SASEGT. Repertoires were generated with immunoSEQ multiplex PCR, while TCRdb's copy carries only in-frame clones and drops some. The data contain 17,000 or so clones, roughly four fifths of them singletons. The clonotype comes from an adult with rheumatoid arthritis. V gene TRBV6-1 combines with J gene TRBJ2-7, with a possible D match to TRBD1 (6 bases). The sequencing input was CD8+ T cells sorted from blood. CDR3 nucleotides: TGTGCCAGCAGTGCCGGGACAAGGGCCTACGAGCAGTACTTC. Protein sequence: CASSAGTRAYEQYF.